These T cell receptor beta chains were read from a single sample in a study of blood T cell repertoires in COVID-19. Libraries were prepared by immunoSEQ multiplex PCR; TCRdb keeps only in-frame clonotypes and omits some of them. Here the sample spans 370,000 or so clones, over 65% being singletons. The sample was peripheral blood. Every receptor here comes from a human donor with acute or convalescent COVID-19. The donor label of this sample is uncertain. Each CDR3 is given with its conserved first and last residue. A D gene is named only where the DNA matches it firmly. Rows give clone size only sometimes, using once, few, many, or a class for an expanded clone.

clone_size: few; d_call: TRBD2; j_call: TRBJ2-7; v_call: TRBV28; cdr3_nt: TGTGCCAGCAGTTCGAGTATAACACGGGGGGGCCCCTACGAGCAGTACTTC; cdr3_aa: CASSSSITRGGPYEQYF
clone_size: NA; d_call: NA; j_call: TRBJ2-7; v_call: TRBV15; cdr3_nt: TGTGCCACCAGAGATTCCGGCCCGCTCTCTAGCTCCTACGAGCAGTACTTC; cdr3_aa: CATRDSGPLSSSYEQYF
clone_size: NA; d_call: NA; j_call: TRBJ2-2; v_call: TRBV3-1/TRBV3-2; cdr3_nt: TGTGCCAGCAGCCTTATCACCGGGGAGCTGTTTTTT; cdr3_aa: CASSLITGELFF
clone_size: NA; d_call: NA; j_call: TRBJ2-7; v_call: TRBV3-1/TRBV3-2; cdr3_nt: TGTGCCAGCAGCCCCTTGAGAGAGACAAGCTTTGGGCAGTACTTC; cdr3_aa: CASSPLRETSFGQYF
clone_size: NA; d_call: NA; j_call: TRBJ1-1; v_call: TRBV29-1; cdr3_nt: TGCAGCGTTCCGGGGAGGGGGACTGAAGCTTTCTTT; cdr3_aa: CSVPGRGTEAFF
clone_size: once; d_call: TRBD1; j_call: TRBJ1-6; v_call: TRBV5-1; cdr3_nt: TGCGCCAGCAGCCGCGACAGGGGTAATTCACCCCTCCACTTT; cdr3_aa: CASSRDRGNSPLHF
clone_size: NA; d_call: NA; j_call: TRBJ1-2; v_call: TRBV5-6; cdr3_nt: TGTGCCAGCAGCCAACGGAACTATGGCTACACCTTC; cdr3_aa: CASSQRNYGYTF
clone_size: NA; d_call: NA; j_call: TRBJ1-2; v_call: TRBV5-4; cdr3_nt: TGTGCCAGCGGGGCGGGAGCGGGTGGCTACACCTTC; cdr3_aa: CASGAGAGGYTF
clone_size: few; d_call: NA; j_call: TRBJ2-2; v_call: TRBV18; cdr3_nt: TGTGCCAGCTCACCAGTCAGGCGTGGCACCGGGGAGCTGTTTTTT; cdr3_aa: CASSPVRRGTGELFF
clone_size: NA; d_call: NA; j_call: TRBJ2-3; v_call: TRBV5-1; cdr3_nt: TGCGCCAGCAGCTCCGGGGGAGTCGGTGTTCTAAATACGCAGTATTTT; cdr3_aa: CASSSGGVGVLNTQYF
clone_size: NA; d_call: TRBD2; j_call: TRBJ2-7; v_call: TRBV11-2; cdr3_nt: TGTGCCAGCAGCTCTATTCGACTAGCGGGAACCTCCTACGAGCAGTACTTC; cdr3_aa: CASSSIRLAGTSYEQYF
clone_size: NA; d_call: TRBD1; j_call: TRBJ2-7; v_call: TRBV5-1; cdr3_nt: TGCGCCAGCATGGGCCGACAGGGACCCTCGATCCTTTCCTACGAGCAGTACTTC; cdr3_aa: CASMGRQGPSILSYEQYF
clone_size: few; d_call: TRBD2; j_call: TRBJ2-1; v_call: TRBV4-1; cdr3_nt: TGCGCCAGCAGCCAAGATCAGCGGGGGGGCGTTGAGCAGTTCTTC; cdr3_aa: CASSQDQRGGVEQFF
clone_size: NA; d_call: NA; j_call: TRBJ1-1; v_call: TRBV5-1; cdr3_nt: TGCGCCAGCAGCTTGGTGGCAGGGTCGGGTGAAGCTTTCTTT; cdr3_aa: CASSLVAGSGEAFF
clone_size: NA; d_call: TRBD1; j_call: TRBJ2-3; v_call: TRBV2; cdr3_nt: TGTGCCAGCATGAACCGGGACAGGGGGATAGATACGCAGTATTTT; cdr3_aa: CASMNRDRGIDTQYF
clone_size: once; d_call: NA; j_call: TRBJ2-5; v_call: TRBV3-1/TRBV3-2; cdr3_nt: TGTGCCAGCAGCCAAGATAGCGGCCCGACGGGGACCCAGTACTTC; cdr3_aa: CASSQDSGPTGTQYF
clone_size: NA; d_call: TRBD1; j_call: TRBJ1-5; v_call: TRBV15; cdr3_nt: TGTGCCACCAGCAGAGAGCAGGGGGTCGGTCAGCCCCAGCATTTT; cdr3_aa: CATSREQGVGQPQHF
clone_size: NA; d_call: TRBD1; j_call: TRBJ1-1; v_call: TRBV6-5; cdr3_nt: TGTGCCAGCAGGGACAGGGGAATGAACACTGAAGCTTTCTTT; cdr3_aa: CASRDRGMNTEAFF
clone_size: NA; d_call: NA; j_call: TRBJ2-7; v_call: TRBV11-2; cdr3_nt: TGTGCCAGCAGCACTCAGTACTCGGACAGCACCTACGAGCAGTACTTC; cdr3_aa: CASSTQYSDSTYEQYF
clone_size: few; d_call: NA; j_call: TRBJ1-2; v_call: TRBV5-8; cdr3_nt: TGTGCCAGCAGGGGGCCCGGCTACACCTTC; cdr3_aa: CASRGPGYTF
clone_size: NA; d_call: TRBD1; j_call: TRBJ2-7; v_call: TRBV7-9; cdr3_nt: TGTGCCAGCAGCCCCGGGACAGGGGACGAGCAGTACTTC; cdr3_aa: CASSPGTGDEQYF
clone_size: few; d_call: TRBD2; j_call: TRBJ2-2; v_call: TRBV19; cdr3_nt: TGTGCCACCCAGACTAGCGGGAGGGCCCGGGGCACCGGGGAGCTGTTTTTT; cdr3_aa: CATQTSGRARGTGELFF
clone_size: NA; d_call: NA; j_call: TRBJ2-7; v_call: TRBV6-1; cdr3_nt: TGTGCCAGCAGCTCGAACAATGCCTACGAGCAGTACTTC; cdr3_aa: CASSSNNAYEQYF
clone_size: NA; d_call: TRBD2; j_call: TRBJ2-1; v_call: TRBV28; cdr3_nt: TGTGCCAGCAGTTTAGTTTTAGGACAACAACTAGCGGAGCAGTTCTTC; cdr3_aa: CASSLVLGQQLAEQFF
clone_size: once; d_call: NA; j_call: TRBJ1-4; v_call: TRBV19; cdr3_nt: TGTGCCAGTAGTCCCACAGGGTTGGGGATAGCTCCAACTAATGAAAAACTGTTTTTT; cdr3_aa: CASSPTGLGIAPTNEKLFF
clone_size: NA; d_call: NA; j_call: TRBJ1-1; v_call: TRBV2; cdr3_nt: TGTGCCAGCCACCTAGGCCAGAACACTGAAGCTTTCTTT; cdr3_aa: CASHLGQNTEAFF
clone_size: NA; d_call: TRBD1; j_call: TRBJ1-2; v_call: TRBV18; cdr3_nt: TGTGCCAGCTCACCTGACAGGGGGAACTATGGCTACACCTTC; cdr3_aa: CASSPDRGNYGYTF
clone_size: NA; d_call: NA; j_call: TRBJ2-6; v_call: TRBV10-2; cdr3_nt: TGCGCCAGCAGTGGGGTCGGGACTGGGGCCAACGTCCTGACTTTC; cdr3_aa: CASSGVGTGANVLTF
clone_size: NA; d_call: NA; j_call: TRBJ1-6; v_call: TRBV25-1; cdr3_nt: TGTGCCAGCAGAGACATGGGGCATAATTCACCCCTCCACTTT; cdr3_aa: CASRDMGHNSPLHF
clone_size: NA; d_call: NA; j_call: TRBJ2-7; v_call: TRBV5-5; cdr3_nt: TGTGCCAGCAGCTTGAGGGACAACTCCTACGAGCAGTACTTC; cdr3_aa: CASSLRDNSYEQYF
clone_size: NA; d_call: NA; j_call: TRBJ2-7; v_call: TRBV11-2; cdr3_nt: TGTGCCAGCAGCCTCCCAAACGGCTACGAGCAGTACTTC; cdr3_aa: CASSLPNGYEQYF
clone_size: NA; d_call: TRBD1; j_call: TRBJ2-3; v_call: TRBV2; cdr3_nt: TGTGCCAGCTCTAGGGGGCACCAACTATGGGATACGCAGTATTTT; cdr3_aa: CASSRGHQLWDTQYF
clone_size: NA; d_call: TRBD1; j_call: TRBJ1-6; v_call: TRBV30; cdr3_nt: TGTGCCTCCAATCAGGGGGCGCCAGGTTCACCCCTCCACTTT; cdr3_aa: CASNQGAPGSPLHF
clone_size: NA; d_call: NA; j_call: TRBJ2-1; v_call: TRBV2; cdr3_nt: TGTGCCAGCAGAGTGACACGGGAGCAGTTCTTC; cdr3_aa: CASRVTREQFF
clone_size: NA; d_call: NA; j_call: TRBJ2-3; v_call: TRBV5-1; cdr3_nt: TGCGCCAGCAGCTGGGGGGGCGGGAGTGAGAATACGCAGTATTTT; cdr3_aa: CASSWGGGSENTQYF
clone_size: few; d_call: NA; j_call: TRBJ1-1; v_call: TRBV27; cdr3_nt: TGTGCCAGCCATGATCTCAGGGTGGGCACTGAAGCTTTCTTT; cdr3_aa: CASHDLRVGTEAFF
clone_size: few; d_call: TRBD1; j_call: TRBJ1-4; v_call: TRBV2; cdr3_nt: TGTGCCAGCAGCGGGACAGGGGTCGTTTCCGGAAAACTGTTTTTT; cdr3_aa: CASSGTGVVSGKLFF
clone_size: NA; d_call: NA; j_call: TRBJ1-6; v_call: TRBV2; cdr3_nt: TGTGCCAGCACCCGCGGGGGGGCTGAATCCTATAATTCACCCCTCCACTTT; cdr3_aa: CASTRGGAESYNSPLHF
clone_size: once; d_call: NA; j_call: TRBJ1-3; v_call: TRBV30; cdr3_nt: TGTGCCTGGAAGGAGGGTAGCTCTGGAAACACCATATATTTT; cdr3_aa: CAWKEGSSGNTIYF
clone_size: once; d_call: NA; j_call: TRBJ1-3; v_call: TRBV30; cdr3_nt: TGTGCCTGCCCGGGGGACCGGACTGGAAACACCATATATTTT; cdr3_aa: CACPGDRTGNTIYF
clone_size: NA; d_call: NA; j_call: TRBJ2-7; v_call: TRBV7-2; cdr3_nt: TGTGCCAGCAGCCCCCGGAGGGACCCCTACGAGCAGTACTTC; cdr3_aa: CASSPRRDPYEQYF
clone_size: once; d_call: TRBD1; j_call: TRBJ1-5; v_call: TRBV19; cdr3_nt: TGTGCCAGTAGTACAAGGACAGGGGTAGGGCAGCCCCAGCATTTT; cdr3_aa: CASSTRTGVGQPQHF
clone_size: once; d_call: TRBD2; j_call: TRBJ2-1; v_call: TRBV3-1/TRBV3-2; cdr3_nt: TGTGCCAGCAGCCAAGAAAGACTAGCGGGACTCCCGTCAGGCTCCTACAATGAGCAGTTCTTC; cdr3_aa: CASSQERLAGLPSGSYNEQFF
clone_size: few; d_call: NA; j_call: TRBJ1-1; v_call: TRBV11-2; cdr3_nt: TGTGCCAGCAGCGACCGGGGGATTAACACTGAAGCTTTCTTT; cdr3_aa: CASSDRGINTEAFF
clone_size: NA; d_call: NA; j_call: TRBJ1-1; v_call: TRBV4-2; cdr3_nt: TGTGCCAGCAGCCAAGGGTCAGCGGTCACTGAAGCTTTCTTT; cdr3_aa: CASSQGSAVTEAFF